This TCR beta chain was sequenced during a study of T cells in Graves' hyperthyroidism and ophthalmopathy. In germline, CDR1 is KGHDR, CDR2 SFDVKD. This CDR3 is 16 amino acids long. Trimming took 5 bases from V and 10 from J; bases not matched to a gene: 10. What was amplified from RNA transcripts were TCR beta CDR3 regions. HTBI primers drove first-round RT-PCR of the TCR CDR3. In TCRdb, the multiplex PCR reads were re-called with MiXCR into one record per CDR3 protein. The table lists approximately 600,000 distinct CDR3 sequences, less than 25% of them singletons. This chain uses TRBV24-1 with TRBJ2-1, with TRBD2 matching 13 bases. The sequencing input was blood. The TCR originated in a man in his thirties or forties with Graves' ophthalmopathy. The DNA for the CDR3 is TGTGCCACCAGTGGCACGACTAGCGGGGGGCGTCGGGAGCAGTTCTTC. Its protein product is CATSGTTSGGRREQFF.